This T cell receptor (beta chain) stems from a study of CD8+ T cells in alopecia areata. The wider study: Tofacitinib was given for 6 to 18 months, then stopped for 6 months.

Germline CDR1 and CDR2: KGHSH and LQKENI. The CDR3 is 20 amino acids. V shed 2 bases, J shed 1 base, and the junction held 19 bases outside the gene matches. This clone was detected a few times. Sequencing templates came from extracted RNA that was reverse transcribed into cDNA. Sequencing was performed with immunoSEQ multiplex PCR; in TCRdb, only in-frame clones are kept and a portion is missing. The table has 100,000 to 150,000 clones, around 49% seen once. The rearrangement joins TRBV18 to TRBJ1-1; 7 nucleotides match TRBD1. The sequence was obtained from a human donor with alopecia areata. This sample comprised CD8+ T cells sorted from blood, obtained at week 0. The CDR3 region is CASSPRPGQTDHNQNTEAFF. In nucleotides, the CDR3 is TGTGCCAGCTCACCAAGGCCGGGACAGACCGATCATAACCAGAACACTGAAGCTTTCTTT.